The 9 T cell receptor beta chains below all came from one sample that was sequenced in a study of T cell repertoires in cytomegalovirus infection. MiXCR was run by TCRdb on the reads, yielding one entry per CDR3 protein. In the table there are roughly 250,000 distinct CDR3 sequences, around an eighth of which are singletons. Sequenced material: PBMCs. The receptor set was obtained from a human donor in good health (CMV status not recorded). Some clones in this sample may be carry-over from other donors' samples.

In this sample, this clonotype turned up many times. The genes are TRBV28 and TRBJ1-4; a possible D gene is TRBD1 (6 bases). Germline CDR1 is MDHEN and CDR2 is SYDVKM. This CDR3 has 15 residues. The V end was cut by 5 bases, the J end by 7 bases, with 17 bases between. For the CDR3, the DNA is TGTGCCAGCAGTATAGGGGGAGGGAACGCTGAAAAACTGTTTTTT. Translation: CASSIGGGNAEKLFF. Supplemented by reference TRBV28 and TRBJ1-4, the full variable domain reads DVKVTQSSRYLVKRTGEKVFLECVQDMDHENMFWYRQDPGLGLRLIYFSYDVKMKEKGDIPEGYSVSREKKERFSLILESASTNQTSMYLCASSIGGGNAEKLFFGSGTQLSVL.

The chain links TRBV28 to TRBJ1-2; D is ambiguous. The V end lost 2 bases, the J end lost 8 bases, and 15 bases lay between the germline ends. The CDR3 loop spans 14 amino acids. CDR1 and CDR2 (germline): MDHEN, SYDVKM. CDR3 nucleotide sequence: TGTGCCAGCAGTTTACCCCGGGCCTCTGAGGGCTACACCTTC. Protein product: CASSLPRASEGYTF.

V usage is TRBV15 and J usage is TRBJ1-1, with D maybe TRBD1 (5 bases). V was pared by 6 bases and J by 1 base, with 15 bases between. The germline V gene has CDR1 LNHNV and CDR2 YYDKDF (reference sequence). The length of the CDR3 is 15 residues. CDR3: CATRPGGPWNTEAFF. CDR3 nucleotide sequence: TGTGCCACCAGGCCGGGGGGACCTTGGAACACTGAAGCTTTCTTT.

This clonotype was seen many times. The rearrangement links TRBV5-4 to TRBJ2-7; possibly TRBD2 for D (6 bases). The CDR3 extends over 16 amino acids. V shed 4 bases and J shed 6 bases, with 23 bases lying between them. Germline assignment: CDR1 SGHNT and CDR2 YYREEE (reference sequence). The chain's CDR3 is CASSRSHVGGRGEQYF. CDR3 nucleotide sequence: TGTGCCAGCAGCCGGTCCCACGTGGGAGGCCGGGGCGAGCAGTACTTC.

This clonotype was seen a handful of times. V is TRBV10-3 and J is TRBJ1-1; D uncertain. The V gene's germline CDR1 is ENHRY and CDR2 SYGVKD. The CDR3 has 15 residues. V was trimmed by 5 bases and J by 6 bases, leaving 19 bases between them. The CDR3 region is CAISPSIGPGAEAFF. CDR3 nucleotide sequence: TGTGCCATCAGTCCTAGTATTGGACCCGGGGCTGAAGCTTTCTTT.

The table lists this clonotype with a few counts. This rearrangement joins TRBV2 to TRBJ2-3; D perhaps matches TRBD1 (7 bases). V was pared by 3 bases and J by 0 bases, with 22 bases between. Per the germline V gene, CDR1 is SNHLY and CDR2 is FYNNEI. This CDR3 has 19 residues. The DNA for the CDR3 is TGTGCCAGCAGTGAGTGGGGGGCCGACGGGACAGCTAGCACAGATACGCAGTATTTT. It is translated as CASSEWGADGTASTDTQYF.

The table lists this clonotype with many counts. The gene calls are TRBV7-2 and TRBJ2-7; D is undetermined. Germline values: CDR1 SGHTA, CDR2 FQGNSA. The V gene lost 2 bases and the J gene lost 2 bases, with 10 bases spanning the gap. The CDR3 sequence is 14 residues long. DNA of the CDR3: TGTGCCAGCAGCTTAATGGGCAGGACCTACGAGCAGTACTTC. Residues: CASSLMGRTYEQYF.

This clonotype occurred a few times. The CDR3 reads CASRILAGAYTGELFF. CDR3 nucleotides: TGTGCCAGCAGGATATTAGCGGGAGCCTACACCGGGGAGCTGTTTTTT. The chain is built from TRBV6-2 or TRBV6-3 and TRBJ2-2, with 9 bases matching TRBD2. This CDR3 is built from 16 residues. Germline assignment: CDR1 MNHEY and CDR2 SVGEGT. V dropped 6 bases and J dropped 3; count of bases not matched to a gene: 8.

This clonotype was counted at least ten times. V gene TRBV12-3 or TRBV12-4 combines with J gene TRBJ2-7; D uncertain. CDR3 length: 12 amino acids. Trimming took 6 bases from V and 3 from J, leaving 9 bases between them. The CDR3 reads CASSRSIYEQYF. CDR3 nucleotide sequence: TGTGCCAGCAGCAGGAGCATCTACGAGCAGTACTTC.